This TCR beta chain derives from a study of T cell responses to AZD1222 COVID-19 vaccine. On this clone itself: As yet, its antigen is unknown.

Libraries were prepared by immunoSEQ multiplex PCR; TCRdb keeps only in-frame clonotypes and omits some of them. Among over 150,000 clones listed, just over 90% were seen once. Whole-study results and caveats: Spike was spanned by vaccine-associated CD4 TCRs, with dominance at 160-218 and 743-854. A mostly white British donor set with more females was recruited, and clonal diversity was possibly underestimated.

CDR3 length equals 15 residues. V was cut by 4 bases and J by 0 bases, with 13 bases left in between. Looked up from germline, CDR1 is SGDLS and CDR2 is YYNGEE. The material sequenced was peripheral blood, taken on day 0 of AZD1222 vaccination. The chain employs TRBV9 and TRBJ1-2; TRBD1 is a possible D gene (5 bases). The sequence was collected from an adult in good health. The CDR3 DNA follows: TGTGCCAGCAGCCCGGGGGGTTTAACTAACTATGGCTACACCTTC. Translated, it gives CASSPGGLTNYGYTF.